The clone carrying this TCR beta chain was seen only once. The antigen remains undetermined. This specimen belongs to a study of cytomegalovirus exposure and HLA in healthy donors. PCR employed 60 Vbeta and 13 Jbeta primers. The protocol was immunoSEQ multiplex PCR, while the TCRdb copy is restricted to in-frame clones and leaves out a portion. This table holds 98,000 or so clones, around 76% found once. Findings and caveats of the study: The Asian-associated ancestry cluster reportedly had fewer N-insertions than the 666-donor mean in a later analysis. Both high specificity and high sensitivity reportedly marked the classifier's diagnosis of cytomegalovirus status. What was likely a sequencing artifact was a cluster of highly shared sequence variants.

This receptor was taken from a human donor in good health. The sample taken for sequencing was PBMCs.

The CDR3 DNA follows: TGCGCCAGCAGTGAGTCCTCGGGTTGGGAGCAGTTCTTC. Translated: CASSESSGWEQFF. The rearrangement uses TRBV10-1 and TRBJ2-1; D is unclear. The CDR3 extends over 13 amino acids. In germline, CDR1 is WNHNN, CDR2 SYGVQD (reference sequence). Trimming stripped 0 bases from V and 10 bases from J, with 10 bases between.